This T cell receptor (beta chain) was sequenced during a study of T cell responses to AZD1222 COVID-19 vaccine. Across the whole study: Pooled in the analysis were second doses at about 4 or about 12 weeks. The study, taken as a whole, reports: Two AZD1222 doses significantly raised spike-specific TCR breadth and depth over controls.

This CDR3 is 16 amino acids long. The V segment lost 6 bases and the J segment 1 base; nucleotides outside the gene matches: 7. Germline assignment: CDR1 ENHRY and CDR2 SYGVKD. TCRdb keeps only in-frame clones here, not all; method: immunoSEQ multiplex PCR. The sample contains some 95,000 clones, roughly nine tenths of which appear only once. Notes on this clone: Its antigen remains unidentified.

V and J are TRBV10-3 and TRBJ1-5, with TRBD1 matching 9 bases. The sequence derives from an adult in good health. Sequenced here: peripheral blood, sampled on day 0 of AZD1222 vaccination. This chain's CDR3 is CAIRADRGKSNQPQHF. DNA for the CDR3: TGTGCCATCAGGGCCGACAGGGGGAAAAGCAATCAGCCCCAGCATTTT.